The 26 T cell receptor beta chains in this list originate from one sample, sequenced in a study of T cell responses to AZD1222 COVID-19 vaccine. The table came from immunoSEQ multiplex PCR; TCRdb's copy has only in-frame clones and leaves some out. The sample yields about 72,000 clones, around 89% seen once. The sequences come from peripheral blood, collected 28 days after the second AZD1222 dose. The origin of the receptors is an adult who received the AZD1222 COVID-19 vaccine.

The CDR3 loop is CASSQFGTRNEQFF. CDR3 sequence (DNA): TGTGCCAGCAGCCAGTTCGGGACCCGCAATGAGCAGTTCTTC. The rearrangement links TRBV14 to TRBJ2-1, with D perhaps TRBD1 or TRBD2 (5 bases each). V lost 3 bases and J lost 6, with 12 bases in between. CDR3 length: 14 amino acids. The germline CDR1 and CDR2 sequences are SGHDN and FVKESK. The full variable domain, completed using reference TRBV14 and TRBJ2-1, is EAGVTQFPSHSVIEKGQTVTLRCDPISGHDNLYWYRRVMGKEIKFLLHFVKESKQDESGMPNNRFLAERTGGTYSTLKVQPAELEDSGVYFCASSQFGTRNEQFFGPGTRLTVL.

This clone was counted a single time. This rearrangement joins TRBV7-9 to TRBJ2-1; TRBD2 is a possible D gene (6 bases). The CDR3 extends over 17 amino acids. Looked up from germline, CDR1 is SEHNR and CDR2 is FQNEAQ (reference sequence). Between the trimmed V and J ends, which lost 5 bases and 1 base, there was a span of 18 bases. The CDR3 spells CASSPRAGTWSYNEQFF. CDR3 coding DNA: TGTGCCAGCAGCCCGCGGGCGGGGACTTGGTCCTACAATGAGCAGTTCTTC.

DNA of the CDR3: TGTGCCAGCAGCCAAGCGGTCGTTGCGGGTGAAAAACTGTTTTTT. This sequence encodes CASSQAVVAGEKLFF. The rearrangement joins TRBV14 to TRBJ1-4; D gene ambiguous. The CDR3 spans 15 residues. V was clipped by 1 base and J by 7 bases, with 13 bases between them. Germline lookup yields CDR1 SGHDN and CDR2 FVKESK.

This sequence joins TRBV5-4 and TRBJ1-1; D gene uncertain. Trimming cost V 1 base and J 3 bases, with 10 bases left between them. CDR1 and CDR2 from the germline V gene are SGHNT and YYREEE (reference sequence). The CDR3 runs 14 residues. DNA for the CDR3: TGTGCCAGCAGCTTGCCCGGAGGGTACACTGAAGCTTTCTTT. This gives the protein CASSLPGGYTEAFF.

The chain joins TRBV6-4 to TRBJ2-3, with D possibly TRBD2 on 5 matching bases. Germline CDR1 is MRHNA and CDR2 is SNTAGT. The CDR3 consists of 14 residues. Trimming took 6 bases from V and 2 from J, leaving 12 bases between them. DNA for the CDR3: TGTGCCAGCAGACAAACCGGGAACACAGATACGCAGTATTTT. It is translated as CASRQTGNTDTQYF.

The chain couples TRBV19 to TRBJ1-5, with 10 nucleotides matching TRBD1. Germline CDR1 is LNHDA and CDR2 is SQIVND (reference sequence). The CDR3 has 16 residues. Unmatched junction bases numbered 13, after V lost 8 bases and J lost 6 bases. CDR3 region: CASRQGASILGQPQHF. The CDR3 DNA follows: TGTGCCAGTCGACAGGGGGCGAGTATATTAGGTCAGCCCCAGCATTTT.

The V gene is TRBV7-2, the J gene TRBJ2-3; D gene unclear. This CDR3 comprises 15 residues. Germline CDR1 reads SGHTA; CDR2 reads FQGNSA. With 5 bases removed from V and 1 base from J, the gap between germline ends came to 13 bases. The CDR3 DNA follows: TGTGCCAGCAGCCCCCAGCGAGGCGGCACAGATACGCAGTATTTT. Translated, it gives CASSPQRGGTDTQYF.

The CDR3 reads CASSQLIAGGAGETQYF. For the CDR3, the DNA is TGTGCCAGCAGCCAACTGATAGCGGGAGGCGCGGGAGAGACCCAGTACTTC. This chain links TRBV3-1 (or the pseudogene TRBV3-2) with TRBJ2-5, with 10 bases that match TRBD2. The CDR3 contains 17 residues. With 2 bases clipped from V and 4 bases from J, the junction kept 10 bases outside the gene matches. Germline CDR1 reads LGHDT; CDR2 reads YNNKEL (reference sequence).

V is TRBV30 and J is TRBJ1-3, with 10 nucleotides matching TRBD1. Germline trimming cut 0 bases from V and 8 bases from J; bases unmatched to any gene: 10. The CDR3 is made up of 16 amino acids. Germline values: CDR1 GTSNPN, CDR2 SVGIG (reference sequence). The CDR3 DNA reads TGTGCCTGGAGTGTGACAGGGGGCTCTTTTGGGGACACCATATATTTT. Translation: CAWSVTGGSFGDTIYF. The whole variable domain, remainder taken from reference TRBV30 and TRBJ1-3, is SQTIHQWPATLVQPVGSPLSLECTVEGTSNPNLYWYRQAAGRGLQLLFYSVGIGQISSEVPQNLSASRPQDRQFILSSKKLLLSDSGFYLCAWSVTGGSFGDTIYFGEGSWLTVV.

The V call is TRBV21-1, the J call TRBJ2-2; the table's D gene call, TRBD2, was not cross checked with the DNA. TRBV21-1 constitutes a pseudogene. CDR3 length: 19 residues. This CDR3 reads CASSKVVGELAICTGELFF. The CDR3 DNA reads TGTGCCAGCAGCAAAGTCGTCGGGGAGCTAGCTATCTGCACCGGGGAGCTGTTTTTT.

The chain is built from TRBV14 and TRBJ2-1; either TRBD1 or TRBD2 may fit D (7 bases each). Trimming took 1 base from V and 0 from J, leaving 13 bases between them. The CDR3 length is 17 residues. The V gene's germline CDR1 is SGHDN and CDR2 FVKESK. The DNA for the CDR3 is TGTGCCAGCAGCCAAGGGGGAGGGGGCAGCTCCTACAATGAGCAGTTCTTC. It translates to CASSQGGGGSSYNEQFF. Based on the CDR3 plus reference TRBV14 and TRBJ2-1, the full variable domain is EAGVTQFPSHSVIEKGQTVTLRCDPISGHDNLYWYRRVMGKEIKFLLHFVKESKQDESGMPNNRFLAERTGGTYSTLKVQPAELEDSGVYFCASSQGGGGSSYNEQFFGPGTRLTVL.

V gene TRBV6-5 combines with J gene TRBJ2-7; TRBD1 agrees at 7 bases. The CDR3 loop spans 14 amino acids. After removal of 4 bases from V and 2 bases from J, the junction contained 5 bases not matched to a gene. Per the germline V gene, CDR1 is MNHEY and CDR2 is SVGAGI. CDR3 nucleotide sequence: TGTGCCAGCAGTTCAGCACAGGGGCCCTACGAGCAGTACTTC. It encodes CASSSAQGPYEQYF.

In DNA, the CDR3 is TGTGCTAGTGGACTTAAAACAGACAAGAACACTGAAGCTTTCTTT. It encodes CASGLKTDKNTEAFF. The chain is built from TRBV12-5 and TRBJ1-1; D uncertain. V lost 6 bases, J lost 1 base, and 15 bases lay in between. The CDR3 has 15 residues. The germline gives CDR1 LGHNT, CDR2 FRNRAP.

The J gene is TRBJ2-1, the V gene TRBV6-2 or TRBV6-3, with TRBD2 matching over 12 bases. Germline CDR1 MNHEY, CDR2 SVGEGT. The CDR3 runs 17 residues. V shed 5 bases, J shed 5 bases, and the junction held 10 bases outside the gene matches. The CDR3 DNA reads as TGTGCCAGCAGTCCGACTAGCGGGAGAGGAGGGCACAATGAGCAGTTCTTC. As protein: CASSPTSGRGGHNEQFF.

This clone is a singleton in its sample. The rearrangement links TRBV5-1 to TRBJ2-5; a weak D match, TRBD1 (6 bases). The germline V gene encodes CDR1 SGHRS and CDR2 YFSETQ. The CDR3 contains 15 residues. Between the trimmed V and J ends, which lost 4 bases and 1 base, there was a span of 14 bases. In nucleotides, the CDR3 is TGCGCCAGCAGCCCCGACCCAGGGGCCCAAGAGACCCAGTACTTC. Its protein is CASSPDPGAQETQYF.

CDR3: CASRYRGRVSSGNTIYF. The CDR3 DNA sequence: TGTGCCAGCAGATACAGGGGCAGGGTCTCCTCTGGAAACACCATATATTTT. The gene calls are TRBV28 and TRBJ1-3, with 7 bases matching TRBD1. The CDR3 sequence is 17 residues long. V lost 6 bases to trimming and J lost 0 bases; unmatched junction nucleotides: 11. The germline gives CDR1 MDHEN, CDR2 SYDVKM.

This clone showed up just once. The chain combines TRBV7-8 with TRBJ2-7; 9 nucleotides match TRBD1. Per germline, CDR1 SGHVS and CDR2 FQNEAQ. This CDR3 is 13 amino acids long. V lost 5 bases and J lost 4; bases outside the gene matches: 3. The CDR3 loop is CASSRDRAYEQYF. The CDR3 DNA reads TGTGCCAGCAGCCGGGACAGGGCTTACGAGCAGTACTTC.

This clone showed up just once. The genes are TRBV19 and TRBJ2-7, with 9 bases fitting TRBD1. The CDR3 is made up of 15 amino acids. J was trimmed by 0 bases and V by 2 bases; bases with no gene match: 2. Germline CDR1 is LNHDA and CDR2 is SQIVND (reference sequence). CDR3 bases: TGTGCCAGTAGTATACGGGACAGGGACTCCTACGAGCAGTACTTC. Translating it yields CASSIRDRDSYEQYF.

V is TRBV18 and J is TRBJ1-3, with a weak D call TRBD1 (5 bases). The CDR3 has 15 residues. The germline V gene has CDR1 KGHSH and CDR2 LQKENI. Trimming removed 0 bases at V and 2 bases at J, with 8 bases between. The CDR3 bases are TGTGCCAGCTCACCACCGGGACGGCCTGGAAACACCATATATTTT. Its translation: CASSPPGRPGNTIYF.

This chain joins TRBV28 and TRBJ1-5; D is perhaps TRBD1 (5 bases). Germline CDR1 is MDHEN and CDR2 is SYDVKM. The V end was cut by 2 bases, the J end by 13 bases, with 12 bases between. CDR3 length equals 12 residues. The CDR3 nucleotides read TGTGCCAGCAGTTTACCCAGGACACAACAGCATTTT. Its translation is CASSLPRTQQHF.

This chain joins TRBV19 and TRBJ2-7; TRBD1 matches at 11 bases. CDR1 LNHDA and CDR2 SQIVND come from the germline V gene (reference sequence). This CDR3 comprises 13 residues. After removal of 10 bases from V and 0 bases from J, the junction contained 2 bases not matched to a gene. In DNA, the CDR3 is TGTGCCACCGGGACAGGGGGCTCCTACGAGCAGTACTTC. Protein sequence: CATGTGGSYEQYF.

The CDR3 sequence: CASSDSGSSSYEQYF. The CDR3 DNA is TGTGCCAGCAGCGATAGCGGGTCGAGCTCCTACGAGCAGTACTTC. The rearrangement joins TRBV7-9 to TRBJ2-7; 7 bases align to TRBD2. Trimming took 5 bases from V and 0 from J; bases not matched to a gene: 7. CDR1 SEHNR and CDR2 FQNEAQ come from the germline V gene (reference sequence). The CDR3 is made up of 15 amino acids. The variable domain in full, completed from reference TRBV7-9 and TRBJ2-7, reads DTGVSQNPRHKITKRGQNVTFRCDPISEHNRLYWYRQTLGQGPEFLTYFQNEAQLEKSRLLSDRFSAERPKGSFSTLEIQRTEQGDSAMYLCASSDSGSSSYEQYFGPGTRLTVT.

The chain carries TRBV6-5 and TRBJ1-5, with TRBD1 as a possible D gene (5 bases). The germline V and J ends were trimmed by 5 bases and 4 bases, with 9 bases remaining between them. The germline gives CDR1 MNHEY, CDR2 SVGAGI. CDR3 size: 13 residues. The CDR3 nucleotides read TGTGCCAGCAGTCTAGACAGAAATCAGCCCCAGCATTTT. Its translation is CASSLDRNQPQHF.

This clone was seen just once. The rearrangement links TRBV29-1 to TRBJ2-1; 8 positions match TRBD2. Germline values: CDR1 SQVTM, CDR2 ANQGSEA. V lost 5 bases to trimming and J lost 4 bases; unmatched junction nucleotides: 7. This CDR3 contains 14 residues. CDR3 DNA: TGCAGCGTTCTTAGGCGCGGGAGGTACAATGAGCAGTTCTTC. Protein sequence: CSVLRRGRYNEQFF.

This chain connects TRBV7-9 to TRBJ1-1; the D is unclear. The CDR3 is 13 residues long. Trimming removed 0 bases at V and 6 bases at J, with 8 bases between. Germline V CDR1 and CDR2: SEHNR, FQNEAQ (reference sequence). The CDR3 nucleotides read TGTGCCAGCAGCTTAGCGCCGGCAGCTGAAGCTTTCTTT. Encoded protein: CASSLAPAAEAFF.

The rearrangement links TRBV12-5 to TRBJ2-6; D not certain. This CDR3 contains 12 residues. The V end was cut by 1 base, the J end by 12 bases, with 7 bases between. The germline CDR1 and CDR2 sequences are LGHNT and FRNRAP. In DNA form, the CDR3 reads TGTGCTAGTGGTTTGGAAAGTACCGTCCTGACTTTC. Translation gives CASGLESTVLTF.